Below are 27 T cell receptor beta chains sequenced from a single sample in a study of metastatic and nonmetastatic thyroid tumors. From the PCR reads, TCRdb re-called clones with MiXCR. The table lists over 10,000 clones, about 22% of them singletons. Not a single patient had been given any form of treatment at any point before undergoing thyroid surgery. Sequencing was performed on blood. Every receptor here comes from a male donor with papillary thyroid cancer or a benign thyroid nodule (not recorded which). Some clones in this sample may be carry-over from other donors' samples.

This clone was counted at least ten times. Different DNA sequences within this sample yield the same CDR3. This chain connects TRBV6-2 or TRBV6-3 to TRBJ2-2; TRBD1 matches 9 bases. Trimming removed 2 bases from V and 4 bases from J; junction bases left unmatched: 8. This CDR3 region has 17 residues. Germline V gene lookup returns CDR1 MNHEY and CDR2 SVGEGT. CDR3 nucleotides: TGTGCCAGCAGTTACATGGGACAGGGTGTGGGCACCGGGGAGCTGTTTTTT. Translating it yields CASSYMGQGVGTGELFF.

This clone was seen many times. V and J are TRBV4-3 and TRBJ1-2; unclear D gene. Trimming removed 4 bases at V and 4 bases at J, with 16 bases between. Germline CDR1 and CDR2: LGHNA and YSLEER. The CDR3 length is 15 residues. The CDR3 DNA reads as TGCGCCAGCAGCCCTCGCGGTCTTCGGGGCTATGGCTACACCTTC. Its translation is CASSPRGLRGYGYTF.

In its sample, this clone was seen a few times. The chain links TRBV7-3 to TRBJ1-1, with TRBD1 as a possible D gene (6 bases). The CDR3 loop spans 15 amino acids. Germline-derived CDR1 and CDR2 are SGHTA and FQGTGA. Trimming pared 5 bases from V and 2 bases from J, leaving 15 bases between. The CDR3 sequence: CASSPDGGDNTEAFF. CDR3 DNA sequence: TGTGCCAGCAGCCCCGACGGGGGCGATAACACTGAAGCTTTCTTT.

J is TRBJ2-7 and V is TRBV27; D is unresolved. The CDR3 length is 14 residues. Trimming took 6 bases from V and 2 from J, leaving 14 bases between them. Germline lookup yields CDR1 MNHEY and CDR2 SMNVEV (reference sequence). CDR3 protein: CASSFLADAYEQYF. The CDR3 nucleotides read TGTGCCAGCAGCTTCCTGGCGGATGCCTACGAGCAGTACTTC.

J is TRBJ1-1 and V is TRBV20-1; 7 nucleotides line up with TRBD1. CDR1 and CDR2 (germline): DFQATT, SNEGSKA (reference sequence). The CDR3 consists of 13 residues. Trimming at V came to 6 bases and at J to 3 bases, leaving 7 bases not matched to a gene. For the CDR3, the DNA is TGCAGTGCCCGACAGGGATCGGACACTGAAGCTTTCTTT. It specifies CSARQGSDTEAFF.

This clone was counted a few times. The chain uses TRBV6-2 or TRBV6-3 and TRBJ2-1, with a possible D match to TRBD2 (6 bases). The germline V gene has CDR1 MNHEY and CDR2 SVGEGT. The ends were cut back, 3 bases at V and 10 bases at J, with 13 bases in the middle. This CDR3 has 13 amino acids. The CDR3 is CASSYVNAGEQFF. CDR3 nucleotides: TGTGCCAGCAGTTATGTGAATGCGGGGGAGCAGTTCTTC.

This clone has at least ten counts. This chain joins TRBV18 and TRBJ2-1; D unclear. V was trimmed by 4 bases and J by 7 bases, leaving 8 bases between them. The germline V gene has CDR1 KGHSH and CDR2 LQKENI. The length of the CDR3 is 12 residues. The CDR3 region is CASSRQINEQFF. The CDR3 nucleotides read TGTGCCAGCTCACGCCAGATTAATGAGCAGTTCTTC.

The gene calls are TRBV20-1 and TRBJ1-5; possibly TRBD1 for D (5 bases). Trimming shortened V by 0 bases and J by 5 bases, and 14 bases separated the two germline ends. This CDR3 has 15 residues. Germline assignment: CDR1 DFQATT and CDR2 SNEGSKA (reference sequence). Written as DNA, the CDR3 is TGCAGTGCTAGAGATTCGGGGCGGTTTGATCAGCCCCAGCATTTT. This translates into CSARDSGRFDQPQHF.

In this sample, this clone is medium-sized. CDR3 bases: TGTGCCAGCAGTTTATCGGTGGCTTATAGCAATCAGCCCCAGCATTTT. Translating gives CASSLSVAYSNQPQHF. The chain carries TRBV27 and TRBJ1-5; unclear D gene. Trimming took off 0 bases at V and 0 bases at J, with 9 bases between the two ends. The CDR3 runs 16 residues. Germline V lookup: CDR1 MNHEY, CDR2 SMNVEV (reference sequence).

This clone is termed medium-sized. The genes are TRBV28 and TRBJ2-7; D unresolved. CDR3 length equals 16 residues. Germline V CDR1 and CDR2: MDHEN, SYDVKM. The V gene lost 5 bases and the J gene lost 2 bases, with 19 bases spanning the gap. In DNA, the CDR3 is TGTGCCAGCAGTACCCCGAGATGGGTCCGCGCCTACGAGCAGTACTTC. Protein sequence: CASSTPRWVRAYEQYF.

The chain combines TRBV28 with TRBJ2-7; no firm D call. The V end lost 6 bases, the J end lost 2 bases, and 8 bases lay between the germline ends. CDR1 MDHEN and CDR2 SYDVKM come from the germline V gene. This CDR3 is built from 12 residues. The CDR3 DNA reads as TGTGCCAGCAGCCCCCCAGCCTACGAGCAGTACTTC. This translates into CASSPPAYEQYF.

This clone has a handful of counts. The rearrangement joins TRBV6-4 to TRBJ2-1, with a tentative D call TRBD2 (5 bases). This CDR3 is 14 amino acids long. Germline lookup yields CDR1 MRHNA and CDR2 SNTAGT. Deletions cut 4 bases from V and 5 bases from J, with 12 bases between. Written as DNA, the CDR3 is TGTGCCAGCAGTGGTGGGAGTGATAACAATGAGCAGTTCTTC. It encodes CASSGGSDNNEQFF.

This clone was seen once. The missing conserved phenylalanine or tryptophan at the end of this CDR3 makes a read error likely. The V call is TRBV28, the J call TRBJ1-1; 7 bases agree with TRBD1. Germline lookup yields CDR1 MDHEN and CDR2 SYDVKM. CDR3 length: 12 residues. CDR3 DNA: TGTGCCGGCAGGGGGGTCCACACTGAAGCTTTCTTG. This codes for CAGRGVHTEAFL.

This clone was observed many times. As DNA, the CDR3 is TGCAGCGTTCTGGGGCCCTCCTCTGGAAACACCATATATTTT. This sequence encodes CSVLGPSSGNTIYF. V and J are TRBV29-1 and TRBJ1-3, with D possibly being TRBD1 (5 bases). V was shortened by 5 bases and J by 0 bases, with 11 bases between the two germline ends. Germline CDR1 is SQVTM and CDR2 is ANQGSEA. The CDR3 has 14 residues. Looking up the rest from reference TRBV29-1 and TRBJ1-3 gives the full variable domain: SAVISQKPSRDICQRGTSLTIQCQVDSQVTMMFWYRQQPGQSLTLIATANQGSEATYESGFVIDKFPISRPNLTFSTLTVSNMSPEDSSIYLCSVLGPSSGNTIYFGEGSWLTVV.

This clone was counted between two and nine times. The chain joins TRBV15 to TRBJ1-4; D call uncertain. Trimming took off 0 bases at V and 7 bases at J, with 6 bases between the two ends. The germline V gene has CDR1 LNHNV and CDR2 YYDKDF (reference sequence). The CDR3 length is 13 residues. The CDR3 DNA sequence: TGTGCCACCAGCAGAGAGTTAGTTGAAAAACTGTTTTTT. This codes for CATSRELVEKLFF.

This clone was recorded a few times. The chain uses TRBV4-3 and TRBJ2-5; no clear D gene. Trimming cost V 0 bases and J 3 bases, with 20 bases left between them. CDR1 LGHNA and CDR2 YSLEER come from the germline V gene. There are 18 residues in the CDR3. CDR3 nucleotides: TGCGCCAGCAGCCAAGATTGGACCAAAGGCAGCCTGGAAGAGACCCAGTACTTC. It is translated as CASSQDWTKGSLEETQYF.

In its sample, this clone was seen a few times. V gene TRBV19 combines with J gene TRBJ1-5; D not certain. The CDR3 extends over 12 amino acids. The germline CDR1 and CDR2 sequences are LNHDA and SQIVND (reference sequence). Trimming shortened V by 8 bases and J by 4 bases, and 9 bases separated the two germline ends. In DNA form, the CDR3 reads TGTGCCAGTGCTTGGGGTAATCAGCCCCAGCATTTT. Encoded protein: CASAWGNQPQHF. Together with reference TRBV19 and TRBJ1-5, the CDR3 gives the full variable domain: DGGITQSPKYLFRKEGQNVTLSCEQNLNHDAMYWYRQDPGQGLRLIYYSQIVNDFQKGDIAEGYSVSREKKESFPLTVTSAQKNPTAFYLCASAWGNQPQHFGDGTRLSIL.

This clone was counted a few times. The rearrangement uses TRBV19 and TRBJ2-1, with D possibly being TRBD1 (5 bases). This CDR3 has 15 residues. Trimming took off 7 bases at V and 9 bases at J, with 22 bases between the two ends. Germline CDR1 is LNHDA and CDR2 is SQIVND (reference sequence). CDR3 residues: CASTKRGVQLSEQFF. The CDR3 region has the DNA TGTGCCAGTACCAAAAGGGGTGTACAATTATCTGAGCAGTTCTTC.

V is TRBV4-1 and J is TRBJ2-7; TRBD1 agrees at 11 bases. Unmatched junction bases numbered 5, after V lost 4 bases and J lost 6 bases. The CDR3 covers 14 residues. Germline lookup yields CDR1 MGHRA and CDR2 YSYEKL. CDR3 sequence (DNA): TGCGCCAGCAGCCTAAGGACAGGGGGCAGCGAGCAGTACTTC. Translation: CASSLRTGGSEQYF.

This clone has a handful of counts. This rearrangement joins TRBV6-1 to TRBJ2-5; D ambiguous. V lost 7 bases and J lost 5, with 8 bases in between. The CDR3 consists of 11 residues. Per germline, CDR1 MNHNS and CDR2 SASEGT. The CDR3 reads CASMRDETQYF. In nucleotides, the CDR3 is TGTGCCAGCATGAGAGACGAGACCCAGTACTTC.

The chain combines TRBV6-1 with TRBJ1-2, with 7 bases matching TRBD1. V dropped 10 bases and J dropped 8; count of bases not matched to a gene: 16. The germline CDR1 and CDR2 sequences are MNHNS and SASEGT. The CDR3 is 14 residues long. In DNA form, the CDR3 reads TGTGCCAACAGGAGACTCGACAGGGAGGAGGGCTACACCTTC. This codes for CANRRLDREEGYTF.

This clone occurred a few times. The J gene is TRBJ2-7, the V gene TRBV27; D remains ambiguous. Germline V gives CDR1 MNHEY, CDR2 SMNVEV (reference sequence). The V and J ends lost 3 bases and 1 base respectively, with 7 bases between them. The CDR3 spans 13 residues. CDR3 amino acids: CASSLRRSYEQYF. The CDR3 DNA is TGTGCCAGCAGTTTGCGGAGATCCTACGAGCAGTACTTC.

This clone has more than one count but fewer than ten. V and J are TRBV6-1 and TRBJ2-6; 9 nucleotides line up with TRBD1. CDR3 length: 16 amino acids. Unmatched junction bases numbered 5, after V lost 7 bases and J lost 1 base. Germline loops: CDR1 MNHNS, CDR2 SASEGT. CDR3 loop: CASTHGTGSGANVLTF. CDR3 DNA: TGTGCCAGCACGCACGGGACAGGGTCTGGGGCCAACGTCCTGACTTTC.

This clone was picked up many times. The genes are TRBV5-1 and TRBJ2-3; D possibly corresponds to TRBD2 (5 bases). This CDR3 spans 14 amino acids. V was trimmed by 0 bases and J by 4 bases, leaving 9 bases between them. The germline CDR1 and CDR2 sequences are SGHRS and YFSETQ. CDR3 amino acids: CASSLEGVPDTQYF. The CDR3, as DNA: TGCGCCAGCAGCTTGGAGGGAGTCCCAGATACGCAGTATTTT.

This clone ranks as medium-sized. V and J are TRBV12-3 or TRBV12-4 and TRBJ1-3, with D possibly matching TRBD1 (5 bases). Between the trimmed V and J ends, which lost 3 bases and 4 bases, there was a span of 16 bases. There are 16 residues in the CDR3. The CDR3 DNA reads TGTGCCAGCAGTTTTCTTTCTGGGGGATCAGGAAACACCATATATTTT. It translates to CASSFLSGGSGNTIYF.

This clone is medium-sized by share. The genes are TRBV12-3 or TRBV12-4 and TRBJ1-2, with D possibly TRBD1 on 5 matching bases. The germline V and J ends were trimmed by 6 bases and 2 bases, with 16 bases remaining between them. The CDR3 length is 15 residues. CDR3 amino acids: CASSSQLGGNYGYTF. The CDR3, as DNA: TGTGCCAGCAGCTCCCAATTGGGGGGAAACTATGGCTACACCTTC.

This clone occurred a few times. The J gene is TRBJ2-1, the V gene TRBV12-3 or TRBV12-4, with D tentatively TRBD2 (5 bases). The V end was cut by 6 bases, the J end by 6 bases, with 21 bases between. The length of the CDR3 is 16 residues. CDR3 sequence: CASSRLLGRTVNEQFF. The DNA of the CDR3 is TGTGCCAGCAGCCGCCTACTAGGTAGGACCGTCAATGAGCAGTTCTTC.